This TCR beta chain is from a study of control samples from healthy donors and cancer patients. V was cut by 3 bases and J by 10 bases, with 10 bases left in between. This CDR3 has 13 amino acids. Profiling relied on immunoSEQ multiplex PCR, and the TCRdb table lists in-frame clones only, not all of them. The sample lists 150,000 to 200,000 clones, 90% occurring once. This TCR derives from a woman aged 45 to 65 in good health. Sequenced sample: blood. V is TRBV12-3 or TRBV12-4 and J is TRBJ1-6; D ambiguous. CDR3 coding DNA: TGTGCCAGCAGTTTTCTTTTAGGATCACCCCTCCACTTT. Translated: CASSFLLGSPLHF.